The rows below give T cell receptor beta chains drawn from one sample of a study of T cells in Graves' hyperthyroidism and ophthalmopathy. In TCRdb, the multiplex PCR reads were re-called with MiXCR into one record per CDR3 protein. The sample includes about 570,000 distinct CDR3 sequences, 46% seen only once; the top ten take around 19%. The sample was peripheral blood or thyroid tissue (not recorded which). These receptor sequences come from an adult woman with Graves' disease, either hyperthyroidism or ophthalmopathy (not recorded which). Both conserved end residues are part of each CDR3. Each record gives: clone size, D gene, J gene, V gene, CDR3 DNA, CDR3 protein. The D gene is left open where the match is weak. A clone size is listed for some rows: how often the clone was seen (once, few, many), or a class if it is expanded.

abundance: -
d_gene: -
j_gene: TRBJ1-1
v_gene: TRBV9
CDR3nt: TGTGCCAGCAGCGTGCAGGCGAACACTGAAGCTTTCTTT
CDR3aa: CASSVQANTEAFF

abundance: -
d_gene: TRBD2
j_gene: TRBJ2-5
v_gene: TRBV2
CDR3nt: TGTGCCAGCAGTGAAGTTCGAGCGGGAGTGAAGGTGGAAGAGACCCAGTACTTC
CDR3aa: CASSEVRAGVKVEETQYF

abundance: -
d_gene: -
j_gene: TRBJ2-2
v_gene: TRBV7-2
CDR3nt: TGTGCCAGCAGCCCAGGGTGGGGGGGCGACACCGGGGAGCTGTTTTTT
CDR3aa: CASSPGWGGDTGELFF

abundance: -
d_gene: -
j_gene: TRBJ2-7
v_gene: TRBV10-3
CDR3nt: -
CDR3aa: CAISESRDSRRGYTFGSGTYEQYF

abundance: -
d_gene: -
j_gene: TRBJ1-3
v_gene: TRBV7-2
CDR3nt: TGTGCCAGCAGCTTACCAGATTTCCATATATATTTT
CDR3aa: CASSLPDFHIYF

abundance: -
d_gene: -
j_gene: TRBJ1-3
v_gene: TRBV20-1
CDR3nt: TGCAGTGCTAGCCGCCCGGGGGCAGCTGGAAACACCATATATTTT
CDR3aa: CSASRPGAAGNTIYF

abundance: -
d_gene: -
j_gene: TRBJ2-2
v_gene: TRBV7-3
CDR3nt: TGTGCCAGCAGCTTAAGTCTAGGGGCGGTAGTGGAAGCCGGGGAGCTGTTTTTT
CDR3aa: CASSLSLGAVVEAGELFF

abundance: -
d_gene: -
j_gene: TRBJ2-7
v_gene: TRBV25-1
CDR3nt: TGTGCCAGCAGGGACCGCTCAGGAATCGAGCAGTACTTC
CDR3aa: CASRDRSGIEQYF

abundance: once
d_gene: -
j_gene: TRBJ1-2
v_gene: TRBV5-5
CDR3nt: TGTGCCAGCAGCTTGGAGTATGGCTACACCTTC
CDR3aa: CASSLEYGYTF

abundance: -
d_gene: TRBD1
j_gene: TRBJ2-7
v_gene: TRBV7-9
CDR3nt: TGTGCCAGCAGTGGCTGGACAGGCTACGAGCAGTACTTC
CDR3aa: CASSGWTGYEQYF

abundance: many
d_gene: TRBD1
j_gene: TRBJ1-2
v_gene: TRBV7-2
CDR3nt: TGTGCCAGCAGCGCAAACAGGGGTAGGGATGGCTACACCTTC
CDR3aa: CASSANRGRDGYTF

abundance: -
d_gene: TRBD1
j_gene: TRBJ2-7
v_gene: TRBV18
CDR3nt: TGTGCCAGCTCCGAGACAGGGCTAGACCACGAGCAGTACTTC
CDR3aa: CASSETGLDHEQYF

abundance: many
d_gene: -
j_gene: TRBJ1-3
v_gene: TRBV28
CDR3nt: TGTGCCAGCAGTCTTCAGAGGGGCGGCCACATGGACACCATATATTTT
CDR3aa: CASSLQRGGHMDTIYF

abundance: few
d_gene: -
j_gene: TRBJ1-2
v_gene: TRBV29-1
CDR3nt: TGCAGCGTTGACCTACTCCATGGGTACACCTTC
CDR3aa: CSVDLLHGYTF

abundance: -
d_gene: TRBD1
j_gene: TRBJ1-2
v_gene: TRBV6-1
CDR3nt: TGTGCCAGCAACCTACAGGGGGCGGGTAGCTATGGCTACACCTTC
CDR3aa: CASNLQGAGSYGYTF

abundance: -
d_gene: -
j_gene: TRBJ1-2
v_gene: TRBV2
CDR3nt: TGTGCCAGCAGTGAATCGGGCAAAGGGAACTATGGCTACACCTTC
CDR3aa: CASSESGKGNYGYTF

abundance: many
d_gene: -
j_gene: TRBJ1-5
v_gene: TRBV4-1
CDR3nt: TGCGCCAGCAGCCCCCGGGAGGATCAGCCCCAGCATTTT
CDR3aa: CASSPREDQPQHF

abundance: -
d_gene: TRBD1
j_gene: TRBJ1-4
v_gene: TRBV7-9
CDR3nt: TGTGCCAGCACCCAAGGCGGGACAGGGGAGGAAAAACTGTTTTTT
CDR3aa: CASTQGGTGEEKLFF

abundance: -
d_gene: TRBD2
j_gene: TRBJ2-2
v_gene: TRBV7-2
CDR3nt: TGTGCCAGCAGCCGTCGACTAGCTGGGAGGATCGGGGAGCTGTTTTTT
CDR3aa: CASSRRLAGRIGELFF

abundance: -
d_gene: TRBD2
j_gene: TRBJ2-1
v_gene: TRBV19
CDR3nt: TGTGCCACCAGAGGCGGGACTAGCGGAAACAATGAGCAGTTCTTC
CDR3aa: CATRGGTSGNNEQFF

abundance: -
d_gene: -
j_gene: TRBJ1-1
v_gene: TRBV6-5
CDR3nt: TGTGCCAGCAGTCGAAGACAGTGGCTAAACACTGAAGCTTTCTTT
CDR3aa: CASSRRQWLNTEAFF

abundance: many
d_gene: TRBD1
j_gene: TRBJ2-2
v_gene: TRBV20-1
CDR3nt: TGCAGTGCTGAGAGGACAGGGGACACCGGGGAGCTGTTTTTT
CDR3aa: CSAERTGDTGELFF

abundance: few
d_gene: -
j_gene: TRBJ1-6
v_gene: TRBV2
CDR3nt: TGTGCCAGCAAGGCACCTTCCTATAATTCACCCCTCCACTTT
CDR3aa: CASKAPSYNSPLHF

abundance: -
d_gene: -
j_gene: TRBJ1-2
v_gene: TRBV2
CDR3nt: TGTGCCAGCATCAAGACGGGGACCTATGGCTACACCTTC
CDR3aa: CASIKTGTYGYTF

abundance: -
d_gene: -
j_gene: TRBJ1-5
v_gene: TRBV19
CDR3nt: TGTGCCAGTAGTATCCCTGGCAGGAATCAGCCCCAGCATTTT
CDR3aa: CASSIPGRNQPQHF